A selection of T cell receptor beta chains follows, all from one sample in a study of cytomegalovirus exposure and HLA in healthy donors. Libraries were prepared by immunoSEQ multiplex PCR; TCRdb keeps only in-frame clonotypes and omits some of them. Among some 250,000 clones listed, approximately 86% were seen once. Source material: PBMCs. All receptors come from a woman aged 25 to 39 in good health and CMV-seropositive. CDR3s include the opening cysteine and the closing phenylalanine or tryptophan. A D gene is named only where the DNA matches it firmly. Size tells how often a clone was seen (once, few, many) or the class of an expanded clone, and some rows leave it out.

clone size	V gene	J gene	D gene	CDR3 protein	CDR3 DNA
-	TRBV28	TRBJ2-7	-	CASRAGIIYEQYF	TGTGCCAGCCGGGCGGGGATCATCTACGAGCAGTACTTC
-	TRBV5-1	TRBJ2-7	-	CASSLGPLNDEQYF	TGCGCCAGCAGCCTGGGGCCGTTGAACGACGAGCAGTACTTC
-	TRBV7-9	TRBJ1-2	-	CASSLAGAVYTF	TGTGCCAGCAGCTTAGCGGGGGCAGTGTACACCTTC
few	TRBV28	TRBJ2-2	TRBD1	CASCRDRGRDFPGELFF	TGTGCCAGCTGCCGGGACAGGGGGCGCGATTTCCCCGGGGAGCTGTTTTTT
-	TRBV5-1	TRBJ2-5	TRBD1	CASSLTGVGQETQYF	TGCGCCAGCAGCTTAACAGGGGTGGGTCAAGAGACCCAGTACTTC
-	TRBV27	TRBJ2-2	TRBD2	CASISSGRVNTGELFF	TGTGCCAGCATTAGCAGCGGGAGGGTAAACACCGGGGAGCTGTTTTTT
once	TRBV11-2	TRBJ1-1	-	CASSLTGNMNTEAFF	TGTGCCAGCAGCTTAACGGGGAACATGAACACTGAAGCTTTCTTT
-	TRBV5-1	TRBJ2-7	-	CASSLDAGGTYEQYF	TGCGCCAGCAGCTTGGATGCGGGCGGTACCTACGAGCAGTACTTC
-	TRBV5-1	TRBJ2-7	TRBD2	CASSVSGSEDEQYF	TGCGCCAGCAGCGTTAGCGGGAGTGAGGACGAGCAGTACTTC
-	TRBV23-1	TRBJ1-5	-	CASIYGRSNQPQHF	TGCGCCAGCATCTATGGGAGAAGCAATCAGCCCCAGCATTTT
once	TRBV2	TRBJ2-3	-	CASSEQGRRNTQYF	TGTGCCAGCAGTGAACAGGGAAGGAGAAATACGCAGTATTTT
once	TRBV19	TRBJ2-2	-	CASSVRGSNTGELFF	TGTGCCAGTAGTGTGAGGGGGTCGAACACCGGGGAGCTGTTTTTT
-	TRBV5-5	TRBJ2-1	TRBD2	CASSLAGTSYNEQFF	TGTGCCAGCAGCTTGGCCGGGACTAGTTACAATGAGCAGTTCTTC
few	TRBV5-1	TRBJ1-2	TRBD1	CASSSGTGDSNYGYTF	TGCGCCAGCAGCTCGGGGACAGGAGATTCTAACTATGGCTACACCTTC
-	TRBV5-1	TRBJ2-7	TRBD1	CASGLNRGKDEQYF	TGCGCCAGCGGATTAAACAGGGGTAAGGACGAGCAGTACTTC
-	TRBV5-8	TRBJ2-1	TRBD2	CASSLEASGREDEQFF	TGTGCCAGCAGCTTGGAGGCTAGCGGGAGGGAAGATGAGCAGTTCTTC
once	TRBV5-4	TRBJ2-7	TRBD1	CASSFQGQAPYEQYF	TGTGCCAGCAGCTTTCAGGGACAGGCCCCCTACGAGCAGTACTTC
-	TRBV11-2	TRBJ2-7	TRBD2	CASSLQRSSGSFPYEQYF	TGTGCCAGCAGCCTGCAGAGGAGTAGCGGGAGTTTCCCCTACGAGCAGTACTTC
-	TRBV28	TRBJ2-4	-	CASSLNRNIQYF	TGTGCCAGCAGTTTAAATAGAAACATTCAGTACTTC
-	TRBV29-1	TRBJ2-5	-	CSVDGTRQETQYF	TGCAGCGTTGACGGGACTCGCCAAGAGACCCAGTACTTC
-	TRBV9	TRBJ2-7	TRBD1	CASSNIGTGSYEQYF	TGTGCCAGCAGCAATATCGGGACAGGGTCCTACGAGCAGTACTTC
-	TRBV7-3	TRBJ2-1	TRBD2	CASSLNPSGYNEQFF	TGTGCCAGCAGCTTAAACCCTAGCGGGTACAATGAGCAGTTCTTC
-	TRBV7-2	TRBJ2-7	TRBD1	CASSSSFGQGYEQYF	TGTGCCAGCAGCTCCTCCTTTGGACAGGGCTACGAGCAGTACTTC
-	TRBV5-1	TRBJ2-7	-	CASSLPSALSYEQYF	TGCGCCAGCAGCTTGCCAAGCGCCCTCTCCTACGAGCAGTACTTC
-	TRBV15	TRBJ2-7	-	CATSRENSLEQYF	TGTGCCACCAGCAGAGAAAACTCCCTCGAGCAGTACTTC
-	TRBV7-9	TRBJ2-7	TRBD1	CASSLRTGTYEQYF	TGTGCCAGCAGCTTAAGGACAGGGACCTACGAGCAGTACTTC
-	TRBV7-7	TRBJ2-1	TRBD2	CASSTLAGEQFF	TGTGCCAGCAGCACTCTAGCGGGAGAGCAGTTCTTC
-	TRBV18	TRBJ2-5	-	CASSPVGGEETQYF	TGTGCCAGCTCACCGGTTGGAGGGGAAGAGACCCAGTACTTC
-	TRBV7-9	TRBJ1-5	-	CASSLQGNQPQHF	TGTGCCAGCAGCTTACAGGGGAATCAGCCCCAGCATTTT
-	TRBV5-6	TRBJ1-2	TRBD1	CASSLGTGSYGYTF	TGTGCCAGCAGCTTGGGGACAGGTTCGTATGGCTACACCTTC
once	TRBV2	TRBJ2-7	TRBD2	CASSERLAGGGYEQYF	TGTGCCAGCAGTGAAAGACTAGCGGGAGGGGGCTACGAGCAGTACTTC
-	TRBV25-1	TRBJ1-1	TRBD1	CASSEPDRGRPQAFF	TGTGCCAGCAGTGAGCCGGACAGGGGTCGTCCTCAAGCTTTCTTT
-	TRBV9	TRBJ2-4	TRBD2	CASSPGGGLANIQYF	TGTGCCAGCAGCCCGGGTGGGGGACTAGCTAACATTCAGTACTTC
-	TRBV6-6	TRBJ2-2	-	CASSYSVGTGTGELFF	TGTGCCAGCAGTTACTCGGTTGGCACAGGCACCGGGGAGCTGTTTTTT
-	TRBV5-4	TRBJ2-1	-	CASSLEVLGDNEQFF	TGTGCCAGCAGCTTGGAAGTGTTAGGGGACAATGAGCAGTTCTTC
-	TRBV2	TRBJ2-7	TRBD1	CASRDLKGASSYEQYF	TGTGCCAGCAGAGATCTAAAGGGGGCCAGTTCCTACGAGCAGTACTTC
-	TRBV29-1	TRBJ2-1	TRBD2	CSVVSSGSIEQFF	TGCAGCGTTGTGTCTAGCGGGAGTATTGAGCAGTTCTTC
-	TRBV5-1	TRBJ2-5	TRBD2	CASSLDPGGVLQETQYF	TGCGCCAGCAGCTTGGACCCGGGAGGGGTACTCCAAGAGACCCAGTACTTC
-	TRBV11-2	TRBJ2-1	TRBD2	CASSHEASGKYNEQFF	TGTGCCAGCAGCCATGAGGCTAGCGGGAAATACAATGAGCAGTTCTTC
-	TRBV4-2	TRBJ2-2	TRBD2	CASSQEPSGSPNTGELFF	TGTGCCAGCAGCCAAGAACCTAGCGGGAGCCCGAACACCGGGGAGCTGTTTTTT
-	TRBV11-2	TRBJ2-7	-	CASSQAGEPYEQYF	TGTGCCAGCAGCCAAGCCGGGGAGCCCTACGAGCAGTACTTC
-	TRBV19	TRBJ2-1	TRBD1	CASSPSPDRENQGRGSHNEQFF	TGTGCCAGTAGTCCCTCCCCGGACAGGGAGAACCAGGGAAGAGGGTCACACAATGAGCAGTTCTTC
once	TRBV28	TRBJ2-7	-	CASSLHMGDRYEQYF	TGTGCCAGCAGTCTACATATGGGAGATCGCTACGAGCAGTACTTC
-	TRBV15	TRBJ2-2	TRBD2	CATSRRRLAANTGELFF	TGTGCCACCAGCAGACGTCGACTAGCGGCGAACACCGGGGAGCTGTTTTTT
-	TRBV11-2	TRBJ2-7	TRBD2	CASSFGTSGSDEQYF	TGTGCCAGCAGCTTTGGGACTAGCGGGAGTGATGAGCAGTACTTC
-	TRBV27	TRBJ1-3	TRBD1	CASSEQGSGNTIYF	TGTGCCAGCAGTGAACAGGGGTCTGGAAACACCATATATTTT
-	TRBV7-9	TRBJ1-1	-	CASRTQENTEAFF	TGTGCCAGCAGGACACAAGAGAACACTGAAGCTTTCTTT
-	TRBV5-1	TRBJ1-2	TRBD1	CASSLQGAQDGYTF	TGCGCCAGCAGCCTACAGGGGGCGCAGGATGGCTACACCTTC
-	TRBV5-1	TRBJ1-1	-	CASTTTGYTEAFF	TGCGCCAGCACCACGACAGGATACACTGAAGCTTTCTTT
once	TRBV11-2	TRBJ2-7	-	CASSLPGVYEQYF	TGTGCCAGCAGCTTACCAGGGGTCTACGAGCAGTACTTC
once	TRBV5-1	TRBJ1-1	TRBD1	CASTPRDRGALSSNTEAFF	TGCGCCAGCACCCCAAGGGACAGGGGCGCCCTTTCCTCGAACACTGAAGCTTTCTTT
once	TRBV9	TRBJ1-2	TRBD1	CASSVAPGQGSGYTF	TGTGCCAGCAGCGTAGCCCCGGGACAGGGTTCTGGCTACACCTTC
-	TRBV13	TRBJ1-1	TRBD1	CASSLGQGRTEAFF	TGTGCCAGCAGCTTAGGACAGGGGAGAACTGAAGCTTTCTTT
-	TRBV4-1	TRBJ2-1	TRBD2	CASSQATSGGGYEQFF	TGCGCCAGCAGCCAAGCCACTAGCGGCGGAGGGTATGAGCAGTTCTTC
once	TRBV19	TRBJ2-7	TRBD1	CASSRQGTSSYEQYF	TGTGCCAGTAGTAGACAGGGGACGAGCTCCTACGAGCAGTACTTC
-	TRBV4-1	TRBJ2-3	TRBD1	CASSQGQATSTDTQYF	TGCGCCAGCAGCCAGGGACAGGCCACCTCCACAGATACGCAGTATTTT
-	TRBV5-6	TRBJ1-2	TRBD1	CASSLWTGKDYGYTF	TGTGCCAGCAGCTTGTGGACAGGGAAGGACTATGGCTACACCTTC
few	TRBV5-1	TRBJ2-5	-	CASSLAMVETQYF	TGCGCCAGCAGCTTAGCAATGGTGGAGACCCAGTACTTC
-	TRBV6-1	TRBJ2-7	-	CASRGGLEQYF	TGTGCCAGCCGCGGAGGCCTCGAGCAGTACTTC
-	TRBV10-1	TRBJ1-1	-	CASSVDTRTEAFF	TGCGCCAGCAGTGTGGACACCAGGACTGAAGCTTTCTTT